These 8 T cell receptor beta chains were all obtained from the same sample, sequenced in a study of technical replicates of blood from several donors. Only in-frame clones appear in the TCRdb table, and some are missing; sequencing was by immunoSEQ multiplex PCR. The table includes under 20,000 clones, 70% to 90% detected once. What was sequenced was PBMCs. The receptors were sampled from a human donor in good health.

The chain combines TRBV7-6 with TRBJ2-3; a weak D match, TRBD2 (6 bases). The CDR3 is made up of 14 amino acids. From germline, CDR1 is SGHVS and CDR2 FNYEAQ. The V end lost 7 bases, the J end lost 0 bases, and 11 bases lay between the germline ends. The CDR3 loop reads CASTAGTSTDTQYF. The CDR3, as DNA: TGTGCCAGCACGGCGGGGACTAGCACAGATACGCAGTATTTT. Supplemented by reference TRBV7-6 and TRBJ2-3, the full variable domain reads GAGVSQSPRYKVTKRGQDVALRCDPISGHVSLYWYRQALGQGPEFLTYFNYEAQQDKSGLPNDRFSAERPEGSISTLTIQRTEQRDSAMYRCASTAGTSTDTQYFGPGTRLTVL.

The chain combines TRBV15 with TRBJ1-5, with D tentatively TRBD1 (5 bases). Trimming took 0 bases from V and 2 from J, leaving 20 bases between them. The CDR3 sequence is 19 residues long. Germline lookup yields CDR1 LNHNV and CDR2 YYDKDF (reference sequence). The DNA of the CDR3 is TGTGCCACCAGCAGAGACCTTTTACAGGTTAAGCGTGGCAATCAGCCCCAGCATTTT. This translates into CATSRDLLQVKRGNQPQHF.

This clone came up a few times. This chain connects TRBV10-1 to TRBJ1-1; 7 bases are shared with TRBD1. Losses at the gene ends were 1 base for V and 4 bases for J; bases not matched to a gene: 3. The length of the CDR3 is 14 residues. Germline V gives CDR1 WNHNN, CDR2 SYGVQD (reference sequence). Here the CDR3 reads CASSEYPGGTEAFF. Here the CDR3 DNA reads TGCGCCAGCAGTGAGTACCCAGGGGGCACTGAAGCTTTCTTT.

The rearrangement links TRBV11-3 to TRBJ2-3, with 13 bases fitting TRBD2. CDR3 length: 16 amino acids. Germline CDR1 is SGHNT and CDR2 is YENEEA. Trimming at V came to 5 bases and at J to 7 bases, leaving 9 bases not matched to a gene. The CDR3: CASSKGLAGVGNTQYF. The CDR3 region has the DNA TGTGCCAGCAGCAAAGGACTAGCGGGAGTTGGAAATACGCAGTATTTT. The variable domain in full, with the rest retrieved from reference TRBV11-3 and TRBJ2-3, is EAGVVQSPRYKIIEKKQPVAFWCNPISGHNTLYWYLQNLGQGPELLIRYENEEAVDDSQLPKDRFSAERLKGVDSTLKIQPAELGDSAVYLCASSKGLAGVGNTQYFGPGTRLTVL.

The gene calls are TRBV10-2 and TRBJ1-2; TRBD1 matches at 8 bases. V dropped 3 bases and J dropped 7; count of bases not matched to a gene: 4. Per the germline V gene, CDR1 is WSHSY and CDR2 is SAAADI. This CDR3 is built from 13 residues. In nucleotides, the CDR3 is TGCGCCAGCAGTGAACTTGGACAGGGTGGCTACACCTTC. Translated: CASSELGQGGYTF.

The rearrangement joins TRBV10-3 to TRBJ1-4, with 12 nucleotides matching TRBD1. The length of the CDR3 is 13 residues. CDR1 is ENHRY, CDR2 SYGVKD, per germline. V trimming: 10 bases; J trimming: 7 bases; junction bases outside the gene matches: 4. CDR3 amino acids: CATGTGGFEKLFF. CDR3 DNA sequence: TGTGCCACAGGGACAGGGGGCTTTGAAAAACTGTTTTTT.

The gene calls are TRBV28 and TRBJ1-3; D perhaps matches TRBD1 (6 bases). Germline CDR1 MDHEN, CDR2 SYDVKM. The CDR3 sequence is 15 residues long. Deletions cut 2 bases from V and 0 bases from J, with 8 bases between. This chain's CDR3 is CASSLGGASGNTIYF. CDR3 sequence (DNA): TGTGCCAGCAGTTTAGGGGGCGCCTCTGGAAACACCATATATTTT.

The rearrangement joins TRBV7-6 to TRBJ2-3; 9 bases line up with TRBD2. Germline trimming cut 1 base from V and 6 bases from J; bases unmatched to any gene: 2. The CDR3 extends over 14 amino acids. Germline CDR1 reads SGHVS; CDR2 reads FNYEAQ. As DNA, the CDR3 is TGTGCCAGCAGCTTAGGCGGGAGGGGGGATACGCAGTATTTT. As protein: CASSLGGRGDTQYF. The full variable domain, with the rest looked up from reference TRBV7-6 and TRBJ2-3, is GAGVSQSPRYKVTKRGQDVALRCDPISGHVSLYWYRQALGQGPEFLTYFNYEAQQDKSGLPNDRFSAERPEGSISTLTIQRTEQRDSAMYRCASSLGGRGDTQYFGPGTRLTVL.